This T cell receptor (beta chain) emerged from a study of cytomegalovirus exposure and HLA in healthy donors. Amplification used 60 Vbeta primers and 13 Jbeta primers. Only in-frame clones appear in the TCRdb table, and some are missing; sequencing was by immunoSEQ multiplex PCR. Of approximately 100,000 clones listed, about two thirds are singletons. Germline CDR1 is SGHNT and CDR2 is YYREEE (reference sequence). V was shortened by 2 bases and J by 10 bases, with 19 bases between the two germline ends. The CDR3 is 15 residues long. The chain joins TRBV5-4 to TRBJ2-1, with D perhaps TRBD1 (5 bases). The source is a female donor in good health and CMV-seronegative. Sequencing used PBMCs. The CDR3 bases are TGTGCCAGCAGCTTTCGGCTTGGGGCGCATGGCGAGCAGTTCTTC. This translates into CASSFRLGAHGEQFF.